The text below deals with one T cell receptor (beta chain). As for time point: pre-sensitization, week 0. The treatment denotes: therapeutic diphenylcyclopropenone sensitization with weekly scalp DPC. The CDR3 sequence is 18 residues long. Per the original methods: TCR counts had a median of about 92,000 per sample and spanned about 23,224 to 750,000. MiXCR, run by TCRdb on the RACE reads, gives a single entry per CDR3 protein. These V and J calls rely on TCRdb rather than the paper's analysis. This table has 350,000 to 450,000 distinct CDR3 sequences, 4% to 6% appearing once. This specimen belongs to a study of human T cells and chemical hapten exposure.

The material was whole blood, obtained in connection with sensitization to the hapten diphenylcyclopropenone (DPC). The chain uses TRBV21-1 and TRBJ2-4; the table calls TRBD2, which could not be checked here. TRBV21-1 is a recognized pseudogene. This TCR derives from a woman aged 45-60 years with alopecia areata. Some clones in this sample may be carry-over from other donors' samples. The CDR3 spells CASSKGPWTSGRFDIQYF. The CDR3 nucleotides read TGTGCCAGCAGCAAAGGCCCCTGGACTAGCGGGAGGTTTGACATTCAGTACTTC.